Each of the 30 T cell receptor beta chains below was sequenced from the same sample in a study of blood T cell repertoires in COVID-19 (dated by TCRdb to the early 2020s). Library preparation employed the immunoSEQ multiplex PCR assay. Held by TCRdb, this immuneACCESS table contains in-frame sequences only and omits some clones. Under half of the omission traces to an unresolved V gene where checked; the cause of the rest is unknown. Recorded for this sample are around 70,000 clones; 90% to 95% of them occurred a single time. Around 2.6% of the sample comes from the top ten. Sequenced sample: peripheral blood. The source of these receptors is a man between 50 and 59 years old with COVID-19, enrolled during active disease.

The CDR3 coding sequence is TGTGCCAGCACCAGAGGCCCTTCCAATGAGCAGTTCTTC. It specifies CASTRGPSNEQFF. The rearrangement links TRBV6-6 to TRBJ2-1; no definite D call. V was trimmed by 7 bases and J by 6 bases, leaving 13 bases between them. The germline CDR1 and CDR2 sequences are MNHNY and SVGAGI (reference sequence). This CDR3 has 13 amino acids.

This chain links TRBV27 with TRBJ1-2, with TRBD1 matching over 8 bases. CDR1 MNHEY and CDR2 SMNVEV come from the germline V gene (reference sequence). V dropped 5 bases and J dropped 8; count of bases not matched to a gene: 7. This CDR3 is built from 13 residues. The CDR3 region has the DNA TGTGCCAGCAGTCTAATACAGGGGGGAGGCTACACCTTC. Its protein is CASSLIQGGGYTF.

The gene calls are TRBV6-2 or TRBV6-3 and TRBJ2-3, with no clear D. From germline, CDR1 is MNHEY and CDR2 SVGEGT. CDR3 length: 14 residues. With 2 bases removed from V and 5 bases from J, the gap between germline ends came to 11 bases. This chain's CDR3 is CASSYPLYGDTQYF. The CDR3 bases are TGTGCCAGCAGTTACCCTCTCTATGGAGATACGCAGTATTTT.

This clone was picked up a small number of times. The genes are TRBV19 and TRBJ1-5; 7 bases line up with TRBD1. The CDR3 length is 18 residues. Germline-derived CDR1 and CDR2 are LNHDA and SQIVND (reference sequence). After removal of 5 bases from V and 3 bases from J, the junction contained 16 bases not matched to a gene. The DNA of the CDR3 is TGTGCCAGTAGTCCCCCCTGGAGCAGGGGGAGGAACAATCAGCCCCAGCATTTT. It is translated as CASSPPWSRGRNNQPQHF.

The chain uses TRBV20-1 and TRBJ2-3; 10 positions agree with TRBD2. Germline CDR1 DFQATT, CDR2 SNEGSKA (reference sequence). J gave up 2 bases and V 6 bases, and 11 bases lay outside the gene matches. The CDR3 length is 16 residues. Here the CDR3 DNA reads TGCAGTGCCAGTCCCGTAGCGGGAGGCACCACAGATACGCAGTATTTT. Its protein product is CSASPVAGGTTDTQYF.

The V and J genes are TRBV19 and TRBJ2-7, with 7 nucleotides matching TRBD2. Trimming took 4 bases from V and 0 from J; bases not matched to a gene: 9. CDR3 length: 16 amino acids. Germline CDR1 is LNHDA and CDR2 is SQIVND (reference sequence). The chain's CDR3 is CASSTQLARSSYEQYV. CDR3 DNA sequence: TGTGCCAGTAGTACACAACTAGCGCGGAGCTCCTACGAGCAGTACGTC.

The genes are TRBV19 and TRBJ2-1; 13 bases line up with TRBD2. The V segment lost 1 base and the J segment 6 bases; nucleotides outside the gene matches: 6. Germline V gives CDR1 LNHDA, CDR2 SQIVND (reference sequence). This CDR3 is built from 17 residues. CDR3: CASSIGTSGSFANEQFF. CDR3 nucleotides: TGTGCCAGTAGTATAGGGACTAGCGGGAGTTTTGCCAATGAGCAGTTCTTC.

In this sample, this clone turned up once. This chain connects TRBV11-3 to TRBJ2-1; 8 nucleotides align to TRBD2. Looked up from germline, CDR1 is SGHNT and CDR2 is YENEEA. The CDR3 length is 15 residues. V lost 1 base to trimming and J lost 5 bases; unmatched junction nucleotides: 4. As DNA, the CDR3 is TGTGCCAGCAGCTTAGGAGCGGGAGTCCACAATGAGCAGTTCTTC. As protein: CASSLGAGVHNEQFF.

The J gene is TRBJ1-6, the V gene TRBV20-1, with TRBD1 identical over 12 bases. The V gene end was trimmed by 3 bases and the J gene end by 9 bases; junction bases not matched to a gene: 6. The CDR3 totals 15 residues. Germline values: CDR1 DFQATT, CDR2 SNEGSKA (reference sequence). CDR3 protein: CSASRDRGRASPLHF. CDR3 nucleotide sequence: TGCAGTGCTAGTAGGGACAGGGGGCGAGCTTCACCCCTCCACTTT.

This chain connects TRBV14 to TRBJ1-1, with 10 bases lining up with TRBD1. The V and J ends lost 4 bases and 0 bases, in that order; junction bases with no gene match: 8. Per the germline V gene, CDR1 is SGHDN and CDR2 is FVKESK. The CDR3 runs to 17 residues. CDR3 region: CASSPVGTGAMNTEAFF. The CDR3 DNA sequence: TGTGCCAGCAGCCCCGTCGGGACAGGGGCGATGAACACTGAAGCTTTCTTT.

J is TRBJ2-1 and V is TRBV11-2, with 12 bases identical to TRBD1. J was trimmed by 7 bases and V by 6 bases; bases with no gene match: 10. CDR3 length: 16 amino acids. CDR1 is SGHAT, CDR2 FQNNGV, per germline. Here the CDR3 reads CASSQTGTGGRNEQFF. CDR3 nucleotides: TGTGCCAGCAGTCAGACGGGGACAGGGGGCCGGAATGAGCAGTTCTTC. Looking up the rest from reference TRBV11-2 and TRBJ2-1 gives the full variable domain: EAGVAQSPRYKIIEKRQSVAFWCNPISGHATLYWYQQILGQGPKLLIQFQNNGVVDDSQLPKDRFSAERLKGVDSTLKIQPAKLEDSAVYLCASSQTGTGGRNEQFFGPGTRLTVL.

The CDR3 region has the DNA TGTGCCAGCAGCTTAGGAACAGAAATGCCGTATTTT. Amino acids: CASSLGTEMPYF. V and J are TRBV11-3 and TRBJ2-3; D gene uncertain. Trimming left V 1 base short and J 14 bases short, with 13 bases between. The germline CDR1 and CDR2 sequences are SGHNT and YENEEA. This CDR3 is 12 amino acids long.

V usage is TRBV29-1 and J usage is TRBJ2-4; possible D gene TRBD2, 6 bases. V was clipped by 7 bases and J by 0 bases, with 16 bases between them. This CDR3 contains 15 residues. Germline values: CDR1 SQVTM, CDR2 ANQGSEA. The CDR3 here is CSAAGSRGAKNIQYF. The CDR3 DNA reads TGCAGCGCCGCGGGGAGTCGGGGAGCCAAAAACATTCAGTACTTC.

V usage is TRBV20-1 and J usage is TRBJ2-1, with D possibly TRBD2 on 5 matching bases. Trimming pared 3 bases from V and 1 base from J, leaving 13 bases between. Germline V gene data show CDR1 as DFQATT and CDR2 as SNEGSKA (reference sequence). The CDR3 runs 15 residues. Here the CDR3 DNA reads TGCAGTGCTAGTTCAGCGGTCCGGTCCTACAATGAGCAGTTCTTC. It is translated as CSASSAVRSYNEQFF.

This clone came up once. V usage is TRBV11-3 and J usage is TRBJ2-1; D is unclear. V lost 1 base and J 8 bases, leaving 9 bases between the germline ends. The CDR3 contains 13 residues. Germline lookup yields CDR1 SGHNT and CDR2 YENEEA. Here the CDR3 reads CASSLGRLHEQFF. CDR3 in DNA: TGTGCCAGCAGCTTAGGCAGGCTTCATGAGCAGTTCTTC.

The chain recombines TRBV28 with TRBJ2-7; no clear D gene. Deletions cut 3 bases from V and 0 bases from J, with 12 bases between. In germline, CDR1 is MDHEN, CDR2 SYDVKM. The CDR3 extends over 15 amino acids. CDR3 sequence: CASSFAAATSYEQYF. The CDR3 DNA reads as TGTGCCAGCAGTTTTGCGGCGGCAACCTCCTACGAGCAGTACTTC. The variable domain in full, with the rest retrieved from reference TRBV28 and TRBJ2-7, is DVKVTQSSRYLVKRTGEKVFLECVQDMDHENMFWYRQDPGLGLRLIYFSYDVKMKEKGDIPEGYSVSREKKERFSLILESASTNQTSMYLCASSFAAATSYEQYFGPGTRLTVT.

This clone was seen once. The V gene is TRBV2, the J gene TRBJ2-3; 12 bases match TRBD2. Germline-derived CDR1 and CDR2 are SNHLY and FYNNEI. Trimming cost V 0 bases and J 11 bases; bases outside gene matches: 9. CDR3 length: 16 residues. The DNA of the CDR3 is TGTGCCAGCAGTGAAGCGGGACTAGCGGGCTACCTAGTGCAGTATTTT. Residues: CASSEAGLAGYLVQYF.

V usage is TRBV10-3 and J usage is TRBJ2-1, with 7 bases lining up with TRBD2. Trimming removed 5 bases from V and 0 bases from J; junction bases left unmatched: 4. Germline V gene lookup returns CDR1 ENHRY and CDR2 SYGVKD. The CDR3 length is 15 residues. The chain's CDR3 is CAISSSGISYNEQFF. DNA for the CDR3: TGTGCCATCAGTTCAAGCGGGATCTCCTACAATGAGCAGTTCTTC.

CDR3 residues: CASSINRDRGDSTEAFF. Here the CDR3 DNA reads TGTGCCAGCAGCATCAACCGGGACAGGGGGGACAGCACTGAAGCTTTCTTT. The chain couples TRBV9 to TRBJ1-1; 11 positions agree with TRBD1. Germline CDR1 reads SGDLS; CDR2 reads YYNGEE. V lost 4 bases and J lost 4; bases outside the gene matches: 12. The CDR3 length is 17 residues.

The chain carries TRBV5-4 and TRBJ1-1, with a possible D match to TRBD1 (6 bases). This CDR3 spans 16 amino acids. V was clipped by 4 bases and J by 0 bases, with 16 bases between them. Germline V lookup: CDR1 SGHNT, CDR2 YYREEE (reference sequence). This CDR3 is CASSPGGAPLNTEAFF. DNA of the CDR3: TGTGCCAGCAGCCCGGGGGGGGCGCCTTTGAACACTGAAGCTTTCTTT.

The rearrangement uses TRBV19 and TRBJ2-1; 7 bases map to TRBD2. CDR3 length equals 15 residues. Germline CDR1 is LNHDA and CDR2 is SQIVND (reference sequence). V lost 7 bases to trimming and J lost 7 bases; unmatched junction nucleotides: 13. The CDR3 region is CASTPTGRAGNEQFF. The CDR3 DNA reads as TGTGCCAGTACCCCTACGGGGAGGGCCGGAAATGAGCAGTTCTTC.

The rearrangement links TRBV9 to TRBJ2-2; 8 nucleotides align to TRBD2. Germline CDR1 reads SGDLS; CDR2 reads YYNGEE. V shed 0 bases, J shed 1 base, and the junction held 2 bases outside the gene matches. The CDR3 has 16 residues. Here the CDR3 reads CASSVGTSGNTGELFF. The CDR3 bases are TGTGCCAGCAGCGTAGGAACTAGCGGGAACACCGGGGAGCTGTTTTTT. Full variable domain (outside the CDR3, taken from reference TRBV9 and TRBJ2-2): DSGVTQTPKHLITATGQRVTLRCSPRSGDLSVYWYQQSLDQGLQFLIQYYNGEERAKGNILERFSAQQFPDLHSELNLSSLELGDSALYFCASSVGTSGNTGELFFGEGSRLTVL.

The CDR3 reads CASSGGSNQPQHF. The CDR3 DNA reads TGTGCCAGCTCGGGGGGGAGCAATCAGCCCCAGCATTTT. The rearrangement links TRBV18 to TRBJ1-5; tentative D call: TRBD1 (5 bases). Germline CDR1 reads KGHSH; CDR2 reads LQKENI. CDR3 size: 13 residues. Trimming cost V 6 bases and J 1 base, with 7 bases left between them.

The chain uses TRBV27 and TRBJ2-7, with 11 bases that match TRBD2. Trimming cost V 5 bases and J 6 bases; bases outside gene matches: 9. CDR1 is MNHEY, CDR2 SMNVEV, per germline (reference sequence). CDR3 length equals 15 residues. The CDR3 is CASSPIAGGNGEQYF. The CDR3, as DNA: TGTGCCAGCAGTCCAATAGCGGGAGGGAACGGCGAGCAGTACTTC.

The sample holds one count of this clone. V usage is TRBV5-6 and J usage is TRBJ2-7, with TRBD2 identical over 12 bases. Germline CDR1 SGHDT, CDR2 YYEEEE. CDR3 size: 18 residues. The V gene end was trimmed by 4 bases and the J gene end by 2 bases; junction bases not matched to a gene: 13. DNA of the CDR3: TGTGCCAGCAGCGGCGGGACGATAGGACTAGCGGGAACCTACGAGCAGTACTTC. This encodes CASSGGTIGLAGTYEQYF.

This clone appeared once. The rearrangement links TRBV15 to TRBJ2-1; 7 bases fit TRBD2. The length of the CDR3 is 16 residues. The V segment lost 0 bases and the J segment 8 bases; nucleotides outside the gene matches: 10. The V gene's germline CDR1 is LNHNV and CDR2 YYDKDF (reference sequence). The CDR3 DNA reads TGTGCCACCAGCAGAGATTTTAGCGGGCAAATATATGAGCAGTTCTTC. This sequence encodes CATSRDFSGQIYEQFF.

The gene calls are TRBV7-7 and TRBJ2-7, with D possibly TRBD2 on 6 matching bases. The V end lost 3 bases, the J end lost 4 bases, and 13 bases lay between the germline ends. The CDR3 length is 14 residues. Germline V gene data show CDR1 as SSHAT and CDR2 as FNYEAQ (reference sequence). The CDR3 here is CASSLRREPYEQYF. In DNA, the CDR3 is TGTGCCAGCAGCTTGAGGAGGGAGCCATACGAGCAGTACTTC.

V and J are TRBV5-4 and TRBJ1-5; D is ambiguous. Deletions cut 9 bases from V and 4 bases from J, with 11 bases between. The CDR3 has 12 amino acids. The germline gives CDR1 SGHNT, CDR2 YYREEE (reference sequence). The chain's CDR3 is CATGVQNQPQHF. The DNA of the CDR3 is TGTGCCACCGGAGTCCAGAATCAGCCCCAGCATTTT.

The gene calls are TRBV7-9 and TRBJ2-2; the match to TRBD2 covers 14 bases. Germline CDR1 and CDR2: SEHNR and FQNEAQ (reference sequence). V lost 6 bases and J lost 8; bases outside the gene matches: 8. This CDR3 is 16 amino acids long. The CDR3 here is CASRTGLAGALGELFF. The CDR3 DNA is TGTGCCAGCAGAACGGGACTAGCGGGAGCTTTGGGGGAGCTGTTTTTT.

The chain joins TRBV7-9 to TRBJ1-2; tentative D call: TRBD1 (5 bases). Between the trimmed V and J ends, which lost 6 bases and 2 bases, there was a span of 13 bases. CDR3 length: 14 amino acids. Per germline, CDR1 SEHNR and CDR2 FQNEAQ (reference sequence). The CDR3 loop is CASRPQGPNYGYTF. The DNA for the CDR3 is TGTGCCAGCAGACCTCAGGGTCCCAACTATGGCTACACCTTC.